This TCR beta chain derives from a study of T cell responses to AZD1222 COVID-19 vaccine. Findings and caveats of the study: Increased Spike-specific TCR breadth and depth were observed after two AZD1222 doses.

TCRdb's table, derived via immunoSEQ multiplex PCR, lists solely in-frame clones and lacks some. The sample lists some 130,000 clones, approximately 88% occurring once. As to this clone: Its specificity is unknown.

The receptor was isolated from an adult in good health. This sample comprised peripheral blood, obtained on day 0 of AZD1222 vaccination.

The CDR3 region is CASSAGAGGYTF. In nucleotides, the CDR3 is TGTGCCAGCAGTGCGGGGGCTGGAGGCTACACCTTC. This chain connects TRBV2 to TRBJ1-2; TRBD1 is a possible D gene (6 bases). Germline loops: CDR1 SNHLY, CDR2 FYNNEI. Trimming pared 4 bases from V and 8 bases from J, leaving 11 bases between. The CDR3 sequence is 12 residues long.